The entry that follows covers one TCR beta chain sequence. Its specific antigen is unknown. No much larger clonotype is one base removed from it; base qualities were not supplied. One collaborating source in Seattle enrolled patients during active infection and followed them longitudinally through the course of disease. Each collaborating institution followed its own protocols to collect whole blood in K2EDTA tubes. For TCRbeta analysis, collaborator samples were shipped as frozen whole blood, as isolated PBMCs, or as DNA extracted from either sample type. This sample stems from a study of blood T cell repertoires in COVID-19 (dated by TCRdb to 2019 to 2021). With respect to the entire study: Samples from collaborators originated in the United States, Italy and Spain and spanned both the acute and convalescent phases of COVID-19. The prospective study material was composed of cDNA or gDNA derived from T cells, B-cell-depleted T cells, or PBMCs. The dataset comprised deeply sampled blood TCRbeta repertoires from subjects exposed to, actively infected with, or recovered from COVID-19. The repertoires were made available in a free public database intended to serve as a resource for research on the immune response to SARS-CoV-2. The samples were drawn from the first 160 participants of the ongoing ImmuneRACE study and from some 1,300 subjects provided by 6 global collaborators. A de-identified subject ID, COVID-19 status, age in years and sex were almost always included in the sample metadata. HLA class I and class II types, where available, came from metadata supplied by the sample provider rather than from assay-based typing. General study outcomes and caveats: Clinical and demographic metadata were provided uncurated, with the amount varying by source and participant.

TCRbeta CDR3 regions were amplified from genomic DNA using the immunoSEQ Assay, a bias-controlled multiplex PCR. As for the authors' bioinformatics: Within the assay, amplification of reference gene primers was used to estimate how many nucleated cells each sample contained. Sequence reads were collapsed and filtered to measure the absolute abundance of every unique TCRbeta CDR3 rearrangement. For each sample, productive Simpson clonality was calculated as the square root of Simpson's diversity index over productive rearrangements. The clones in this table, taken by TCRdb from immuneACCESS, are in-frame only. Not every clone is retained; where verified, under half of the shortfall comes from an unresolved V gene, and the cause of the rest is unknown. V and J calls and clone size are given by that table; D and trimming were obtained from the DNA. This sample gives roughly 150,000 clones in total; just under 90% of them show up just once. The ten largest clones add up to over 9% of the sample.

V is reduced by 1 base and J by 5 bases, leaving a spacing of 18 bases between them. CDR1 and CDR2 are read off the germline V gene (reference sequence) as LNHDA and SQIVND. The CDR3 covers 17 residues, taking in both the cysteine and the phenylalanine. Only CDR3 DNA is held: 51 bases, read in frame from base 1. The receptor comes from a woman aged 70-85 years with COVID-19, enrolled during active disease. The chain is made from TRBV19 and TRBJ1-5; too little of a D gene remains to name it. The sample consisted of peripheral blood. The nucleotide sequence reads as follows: TGTGCCAGTAGTATAGTAAACACCCTGGGCCCACATCAGCCCCAGCATTTT. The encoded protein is CASSIVNTLGPHQPQHF. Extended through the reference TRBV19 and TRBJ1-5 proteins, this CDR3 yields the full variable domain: DGGITQSPKYLFRKEGQNVTLSCEQNLNHDAMYWYRQDPGQGLRLIYYSQIVNDFQKGDIAEGYSVSREKKESFPLTVTSAQKNPTAFYLCASSIVNTLGPHQPQHFGDGTRLSIL.